The rows below give T cell receptor beta chains drawn from one sample of a study of STAT5B mutations in CD4+ large granular lymphocyte leukemia. TCRdb keeps only in-frame clones here, not all; method: immunoSEQ multiplex PCR. This sample has 30,000 to 40,000 clones; roughly 88% occur once, and the top ten carry roughly 0.98%. The specimen sequenced was CD4+ T cells from blood buffy coats. The origin of the receptors is a human donor in good health. The CDR3 runs from the conserved cysteine through the conserved F or W. The D gene is left open where the match is weak. A row's size may be missing; if present it is once, few, many or a size class.

CDR3aa: CASSLDIHKTNDEQFF
CDR3nt: TGTGCCAGCAGCCTCGATATCCACAAAACCAACGATGAGCAGTTCTTC
abundance: .
d_gene: .
v_gene: TRBV7-8
j_gene: TRBJ2-1

CDR3aa: CASRPGQGINGYTF
CDR3nt: TGTGCCAGCAGACCGGGACAGGGAATTAATGGCTACACCTTC
abundance: once
d_gene: TRBD1
v_gene: TRBV25-1
j_gene: TRBJ1-2

CDR3aa: CSARVHNEQFF
CDR3nt: TGCAGTGCTAGAGTCCACAATGAGCAGTTCTTC
abundance: .
d_gene: .
v_gene: TRBV20-1
j_gene: TRBJ2-1

CDR3aa: CASSIESLWAGGPREQFF
CDR3nt: TGTGCCAGTAGTATAGAATCCCTTTGGGCGGGAGGGCCAAGGGAGCAGTTCTTC
abundance: .
d_gene: TRBD2
v_gene: TRBV19
j_gene: TRBJ2-1

CDR3aa: CASSTFEGSTDTQYF
CDR3nt: TGTGCCAGTAGTACCTTTGAGGGGAGCACAGATACGCAGTATTTT
abundance: .
d_gene: .
v_gene: TRBV19
j_gene: TRBJ2-3

CDR3aa: CASSSGTGGGIGEKLFF
CDR3nt: TGTGCCAGCAGCTCAGGGACAGGGGGTGGGATTGGGGAAAAACTGTTTTTT
abundance: .
d_gene: TRBD1
v_gene: TRBV7-8
j_gene: TRBJ1-4

CDR3aa: CASSLGAGTDTQYF
CDR3nt: TGTGCCAGCAGTTTAGGGGCAGGGACAGATACGCAGTATTTT
abundance: .
d_gene: .
v_gene: TRBV7-2
j_gene: TRBJ2-3

CDR3aa: CASSLADRGNSPLHF
CDR3nt: TGTGCCAGCAGTTTGGCAGACAGGGGAAATTCACCCCTCCACTTT
abundance: .
d_gene: TRBD1
v_gene: TRBV6-6
j_gene: TRBJ1-6

CDR3aa: CASSPLLPTTYEQYF
CDR3nt: TGTGCCAGCAGTCCCCTACTACCAACCACCTACGAGCAGTACTTC
abundance: .
d_gene: .
v_gene: TRBV27
j_gene: TRBJ2-7

CDR3aa: CASSYSRLAGSYEQYF
CDR3nt: TGTGCCAGCAGTTACTCGAGACTAGCGGGGTCCTACGAGCAGTACTTC
abundance: .
d_gene: TRBD2
v_gene: TRBV6-5
j_gene: TRBJ2-7

CDR3aa: CATRESGNTGELFF
CDR3nt: TGCGCCACCCGGGAGTCGGGAAACACCGGGGAGCTGTTTTTT
abundance: .
d_gene: .
v_gene: TRBV5-1
j_gene: TRBJ2-2

CDR3aa: CASSEALRGGYTF
CDR3nt: TGTGCCAGCAGTGAAGCGCTTCGTGGGGGCTACACCTTC
abundance: once
d_gene: .
v_gene: TRBV6-1
j_gene: TRBJ1-2

CDR3aa: CASHSGFSGNTIYF
CDR3nt: TGTGCCAGCCATTCAGGGTTCTCTGGAAACACCATATATTTT
abundance: once
d_gene: .
v_gene: TRBV5-4
j_gene: TRBJ1-3

CDR3aa: CASSTFTPKGTGRGYNEQFF
CDR3nt: TGTGCCAGTAGTACCTTCACCCCCAAGGGAACGGGGCGGGGCTACAATGAGCAGTTCTTC
abundance: .
d_gene: .
v_gene: TRBV19
j_gene: TRBJ2-1

CDR3aa: CASSQTGTGEGLFF
CDR3nt: TGTGCCAGCAGCCAAACCGGGACAGGGGAGGGGTTGTTCTTC
abundance: once
d_gene: TRBD1
v_gene: TRBV11-2
j_gene: TRBJ2-1

CDR3aa: CASSSVGEAFF
CDR3nt: TGTGCCAGCAGTTCAGTGGGTGAAGCTTTCTTT
abundance: .
d_gene: .
v_gene: TRBV6-5
j_gene: TRBJ1-1

CDR3aa: CAWTQSGSRYNEQFF
CDR3nt: TGTGCCTGGACCCAAAGCGGGAGCCGTTACAATGAGCAGTTCTTC
abundance: .
d_gene: TRBD2
v_gene: TRBV30
j_gene: TRBJ2-1

CDR3aa: CASSLHSPNEKLFF
CDR3nt: TGTGCCAGCAGTTTACATAGTCCTAATGAAAAACTGTTTTTT
abundance: .
d_gene: .
v_gene: TRBV6-1
j_gene: TRBJ1-4

CDR3aa: CAISVRDSNQPQHF
CDR3nt: TGTGCCATCAGTGTAAGGGATAGCAATCAGCCCCAGCATTTT
abundance: .
d_gene: .
v_gene: TRBV10-3
j_gene: TRBJ1-5

CDR3aa: CASSESVLAGWIFSGELFF
CDR3nt: TGCGCCAGCAGTGAGTCGGTACTAGCGGGGTGGATATTTTCCGGGGAGCTGTTTTTT
abundance: .
d_gene: TRBD2
v_gene: TRBV10-2
j_gene: TRBJ2-2

CDR3aa: CASSLAGFTDTQYF
CDR3nt: TGTGCCAGCAGCCTAGCGGGGTTCACAGATACGCAGTATTTT
abundance: .
d_gene: TRBD2
v_gene: TRBV7-2
j_gene: TRBJ2-3

CDR3aa: CASSLDPGAGNTIYF
CDR3nt: TGTGCCAGCAGCCTGGACCCAGGGGCTGGAAACACCATATATTTT
abundance: .
d_gene: .
v_gene: TRBV5-4
j_gene: TRBJ1-3

CDR3aa: CASSQGWGQYYGYTF
CDR3nt: TGCGCCAGCAGCCAAGGCTGGGGACAGTACTATGGCTACACCTTC
abundance: .
d_gene: TRBD1
v_gene: TRBV4-3
j_gene: TRBJ1-2

CDR3aa: CASSPRVANEQFF
CDR3nt: TGTGCCAGCAGCCCCCGGGTAGCCAATGAGCAGTTCTTC
abundance: .
d_gene: .
v_gene: TRBV7-2
j_gene: TRBJ2-1

CDR3aa: CATSNWTEAFF
CDR3nt: TGTGCCACCTCAAACTGGACTGAAGCTTTCTTT
abundance: .
d_gene: .
v_gene: TRBV15
j_gene: TRBJ1-1

CDR3aa: CASSQARGRILGTGELFF
CDR3nt: TGTGCCAGCAGCCAAGCCAGGGGGCGTATCCTGGGCACCGGGGAGCTGTTTTTT
abundance: .
d_gene: TRBD1
v_gene: TRBV14
j_gene: TRBJ2-2

CDR3aa: CASSVGLAGSEQFF
CDR3nt: TGTGCCAGCAGCGTCGGACTAGCGGGGTCGGAGCAGTTCTTC
abundance: .
d_gene: TRBD2
v_gene: TRBV5-8
j_gene: TRBJ2-1

CDR3aa: CASSPGFSTDTQYF
CDR3nt: TGTGCCAGCAGCCCCGGATTTTCGACAGATACGCAGTATTTT
abundance: .
d_gene: .
v_gene: TRBV7-3
j_gene: TRBJ2-3

CDR3aa: CASSWGQKETQYF
CDR3nt: TGTGCCAGCAGTTGGGGACAGAAAGAGACCCAGTACTTC
abundance: once
d_gene: TRBD1
v_gene: TRBV6-6
j_gene: TRBJ2-5

CDR3aa: CASSYPPVAFF
CDR3nt: TGTGCCAGCAGTTACCCACCCGTAGCTTTCTTT
abundance: .
d_gene: .
v_gene: TRBV6-1
j_gene: TRBJ1-1

CDR3aa: CASSFVRGETEAFF
CDR3nt: TGTGCCAGCAGCTTCGTAAGGGGTGAAACTGAAGCTTTCTTT
abundance: .
d_gene: .
v_gene: TRBV11-2
j_gene: TRBJ1-1

CDR3aa: CASSLSGRAPGELFF
CDR3nt: TGTGCCAGCAGCTTGAGCGGGAGGGCCCCCGGGGAGCTGTTTTTT
abundance: .
d_gene: TRBD2
v_gene: TRBV11-3
j_gene: TRBJ2-2

CDR3aa: CASSSGTGGHTEAFF
CDR3nt: TGTGCCAGCAGCTCCGGGACAGGGGGTCACACTGAAGCTTTCTTT
abundance: .
d_gene: TRBD1
v_gene: TRBV5-4
j_gene: TRBJ1-1